This T cell receptor beta chain was profiled in a study of cytomegalovirus exposure and HLA in healthy donors. PCR involved 60 Vbeta and 13 Jbeta primers. Measured with immunoSEQ multiplex PCR; TCRdb has only the in-frame clones, and not every one. Of approximately 81,000 clones listed, roughly four fifths were seen once; the top ten hold around 6.5%. CDR3 length equals 15 residues. Trimming cost V 4 bases and J 5 bases, with 18 bases left between them. In germline, CDR1 is SGHRS, CDR2 YFSETQ. The chain uses TRBV5-1 and TRBJ1-1, with D perhaps matching TRBD1 (5 bases). Sequenced sample: PBMCs. The receptor was derived from a woman between 50 and 59 years old in good health and CMV-seropositive. DNA for the CDR3: TGCGCCAGCAGCGCCAGGCGGGGGAGGGAGACTGAAGCTTTCTTT. Translation gives CASSARRGRETEAFF.